These T cell receptor beta chains were read from a single sample in a study of shared clonotypes between healthy human individuals. The assay was immunoSEQ multiplex PCR, and TCRdb's table has in-frame clones only and misses some. The sample records about 2.4 million clones, roughly 93% being singletons. The sequenced sample consisted of naive CD4+ T cells from PBMCs. These receptors were obtained from a man between 18 and 35 years old in good health. Some clones in this sample may be carry-over from other donors' samples. Each CDR3 is given with its conserved first and last residue. A D gene is named only where the DNA matches it firmly. Rows may omit the clone size; those that give it use once, few, many or a size class.

j_call d_call clone_size cdr3_length v_call cdr3_aa cdr3_nt
TRBJ1-1 . once 14 TRBV7-8 CASSPDIMNTEAFF TGTGCCAGCAGCCCTGACATCATGAACACTGAAGCTTTCTTT
TRBJ1-2 . . 15 TRBV4-2 CASSQGGPSSYGYTF TGTGCCAGCAGCCAAGGCGGGCCCAGTAGCTATGGCTACACCTTC
TRBJ1-5 . . 14 TRBV27 CASSLSRLNQPQHF TGTGCCAGCAGTTTGAGTCGGTTGAATCAGCCCCAGCATTTT
TRBJ1-3 TRBD1 . 15 TRBV27 CASSSQGADGNTIYF TGTGCCAGCAGTTCTCAGGGGGCGGATGGAAACACCATATATTTT
TRBJ1-5 . . 13 TRBV10-3 CAITQGSDQPQHF TGTGCCATCACTCAGGGGAGCGATCAGCCCCAGCATTTT
TRBJ1-1 . . 13 TRBV28 CASSGGLATEAFF TGTGCCAGCTCCGGGGGGCTAGCCACTGAAGCTTTCTTT
TRBJ1-1 . once 14 TRBV27 CASSPWVMNTEAFF TGTGCCAGCAGTCCTTGGGTCATGAACACTGAAGCTTTCTTT
TRBJ1-1 . . 13 TRBV5-1 CASKRSQNTEAFF TGCGCCAGTAAGCGCAGCCAGAACACTGAAGCTTTCTTT
TRBJ2-2 . once 14 TRBV5-4 CASSLGQNTGELFF TGTGCCAGCAGCTTAGGGCAGAACACCGGGGAGCTGTTTTTT
TRBJ1-2 . . 15 TRBV5-6 CASSPRWEGYYGYTF TGTGCCAGCAGCCCGCGCTGGGAGGGCTACTATGGCTACACCTTC
TRBJ2-1 TRBD2 . 16 TRBV28 CASTPPGGRALNEQFF TGTGCCAGCACCCCCCCCGGAGGGAGGGCCCTCAATGAGCAGTTCTTC
TRBJ2-7 TRBD1 . 16 TRBV7-2 CASSRRGGQGIYEQYF TGTGCCAGCAGCCGTCGCGGGGGACAGGGGATCTACGAGCAGTACTTC
TRBJ2-7 . . 14 TRBV5-1 CASSLGRTTYEQYF TGCGCCAGCAGCTTGGGTCGGACCACCTACGAGCAGTACTTC
TRBJ2-3 . . 16 TRBV14 CASSQDWGVWTDTQYF TGTGCCAGCAGCCAAGATTGGGGGGTCTGGACAGATACGCAGTATTTT
TRBJ1-2 TRBD1 once 15 TRBV6-5 CASSSSGTGPGGYTF TGTGCCAGCAGTTCATCCGGGACAGGGCCTGGTGGCTACACCTTC